This T cell receptor (beta chain) was documented in a study of CD8 T cells in ankylosing spondylitis. The CDR3 length is 12 residues. Germline V CDR1 and CDR2: SGHRS, YFSETQ. V lost 0 bases and J 8 bases, leaving 6 bases between the germline ends. MiXCR, applied by TCRdb to the 5' RACE reads, yields one record per CDR3 protein. The data show about 220,000 distinct CDR3 sequences, roughly 24% seen once. The clonotype was recovered from a male donor with ankylosing spondylitis or in good health (not recorded which). Material for sequencing was blood, either unsorted or a sorted T cell fraction (not recorded which). The rearrangement links TRBV5-1 to TRBJ2-1; no firm D call. The CDR3 here is CASSLVIHEQFF. CDR3 sequence (DNA): TGCGCCAGCAGCTTGGTCATCCATGAGCAGTTCTTC.